This T cell receptor beta chain was documented in a study of type 1 and type 2 diabetes patients. Study information: The cohort mixed type 1 diabetes, type 2 diabetes and nondiabetic donors.

As concerns this clonotype: Its antigen is as yet unknown.

Genomic DNA was the PCR template. Amplification of the beta chain CDR3 used 30 forward and 13 reverse multiplex primers. TCRdb re-analysed the multiplex PCR reads in MiXCR, keeping a single row per CDR3 protein. The sample lists 280,000 or so distinct CDR3 sequences; roughly 50% were seen once. Study results and limitations: Some T1D-only expanded clones might appear in more T2D or control samples.

Sequencing was done on a sample of peripheral blood mononuclear cells (PBMCs). The clonotype originates from a man aged 18 to 29 with type 2 diabetes.

The chain's CDR3 is CASSLLWLAGGRVDEQFF. In DNA form, the CDR3 reads TGCGCCAGCAGCTTGCTTTGGCTTGCGGGAGGTAGGGTGGATGAGCAGTTCTTC. This chain links TRBV5-1 with TRBJ2-1, with TRBD2 matching 8 bases. The V gene end was trimmed by 1 base and the J gene end by 8 bases; junction bases not matched to a gene: 17. Germline V gene data show CDR1 as SGHRS and CDR2 as YFSETQ. This CDR3 is 18 amino acids long. Full variable domain (missing parts from reference TRBV5-1 and TRBJ2-1): KAGVTQTPRYLIKTRGQQVTLSCSPISGHRSVSWYQQTPGQGLQFLFEYFSETQRNKGNFPGRFSGRQFSNSRSEMNVSTLELGDSALYLCASSLLWLAGGRVDEQFFGPGTRLTVL.